The 26 T cell receptor beta chains given below trace back to one sample, sequenced in a study of cytomegalovirus exposure and HLA in healthy donors. The PCR made use of 60 Vbeta and 13 Jbeta primers. The protocol was immunoSEQ multiplex PCR, while the TCRdb copy is restricted to in-frame clones and leaves out a portion. This repertoire shows about 150,000 clones, 65% to 80% found once; its top ten account for 1.5% to 2%. Sequenced: PBMCs. These receptors were collected from a woman aged 35 to 49 in good health and CMV-seronegative.

This clone was picked up a small number of times. CDR3 protein: CASSLVPPGLNSPLHF. CDR3 sequence (DNA): TGCGCCAGCAGCTTGGTGCCCCCAGGGCTTAATTCACCCCTCCACTTT. The chain employs TRBV5-1 and TRBJ1-6; the D gene is possibly TRBD1 (5 bases). Trimming took 0 bases from V and 6 from J, leaving 13 bases between them. Looked up from germline, CDR1 is SGHRS and CDR2 is YFSETQ. The CDR3 consists of 16 residues.

The chain combines TRBV28 with TRBJ1-6; D call uncertain. With 5 bases removed from V and 9 bases from J, the gap between germline ends came to 20 bases. From germline, CDR1 is MDHEN and CDR2 SYDVKM. The CDR3 is 16 amino acids. The chain's CDR3 is CASSLTEAGVGSPLHF. DNA of the CDR3: TGTGCCAGCAGTCTGACGGAGGCTGGGGTTGGTTCACCCCTCCACTTT.

This chain links TRBV7-8 with TRBJ1-1; 12 bases are shared with TRBD1. This CDR3 has 14 residues. The V gene's germline CDR1 is SGHVS and CDR2 FQNEAQ. V gave up 4 bases and J gave up 7 bases; unmatched junction bases: 4. CDR3 nucleotides: TGTGCCAGCAGCTGGGGACAGGGGGCAGGTGAAGCTTTCTTT. Translating gives CASSWGQGAGEAFF. The full variable domain, completed using reference TRBV7-8 and TRBJ1-1, is GAGVSQSPRYKVAKRGQDVALRCDPISGHVSLFWYQQALGQGPEFLTYFQNEAQLDKSGLPSDRFFAERPEGSVSTLKIQRTQQEDSAVYLCASSWGQGAGEAFFGQGTRLTVV.

This rearrangement joins TRBV6-1 to TRBJ2-3; weak D call: TRBD1 (5 bases). With 2 bases removed from V and 7 bases from J, the gap between germline ends came to 16 bases. In germline, CDR1 is MNHNS, CDR2 SASEGT. There are 15 residues in the CDR3. CDR3 sequence reads: CASSESGRAAYTQYF. In DNA, the CDR3 is TGTGCCAGCAGTGAATCAGGCAGGGCGGCATATACGCAGTATTTT.

The CDR3 DNA sequence: TGCGCCAGCAGCCCGAGGGGAGGGGCCAATGAGCAGTTCTTC. Amino acid sequence: CASSPRGGANEQFF. The chain is built from TRBV5-1 and TRBJ2-1, with 7 bases aligning to TRBD2. The V and J ends lost 4 bases and 6 bases, in that order; junction bases with no gene match: 7. This CDR3 has 14 residues. In germline, CDR1 is SGHRS, CDR2 YFSETQ.

The gene calls are TRBV5-6 and TRBJ2-7; 9 bases match TRBD1. Looked up from germline, CDR1 is SGHDT and CDR2 is YYEEEE. Trimming removed 4 bases from V and 6 bases from J; junction bases left unmatched: 8. The CDR3 has 14 residues. The chain's CDR3 is CASSPLQGASEQYF. CDR3 DNA: TGTGCCAGCAGCCCATTACAGGGGGCAAGCGAGCAGTACTTC.

This clone was detected once. V usage is TRBV7-6 and J usage is TRBJ1-1; D uncertain. This CDR3 region has 14 residues. Germline assignment: CDR1 SGHVS and CDR2 FNYEAQ. V lost 5 bases, J lost 1 base, and 11 bases lay in between. The CDR3 here is CASSASLGNTEAFF. CDR3 sequence (DNA): TGTGCCAGCAGCGCCTCTCTCGGGAACACTGAAGCTTTCTTT.

The V and J genes are TRBV5-4 and TRBJ2-3, with unresolved D. Trimming took off 1 base at V and 3 bases at J, with 12 bases between the two ends. This CDR3 has 15 residues. The germline V gene encodes CDR1 SGHNT and CDR2 YYREEE (reference sequence). The CDR3 loop reads CASSLRSPGTDTQYF. CDR3 nucleotides: TGTGCCAGCAGCTTGCGGAGCCCTGGGACAGATACGCAGTATTTT.

This clone was counted only a few times. This CDR3 reads CASSRRGQGSYEQYF. In nucleotides, the CDR3 is TGTGCCAGCAGTCGTAGGGGACAGGGGTCCTACGAGCAGTACTTC. This chain uses TRBV6-5 with TRBJ2-7, with 10 bases fitting TRBD1. V dropped 5 bases and J dropped 1; count of bases not matched to a gene: 5. CDR1 and CDR2 from the germline V gene are MNHEY and SVGAGI. CDR3 length: 15 amino acids.

The chain links TRBV5-6 to TRBJ1-5; unclear D gene. The CDR3 covers 15 residues. Germline CDR1 is SGHDT and CDR2 is YYEEEE. The V and J ends lost 0 bases and 1 base respectively, with 8 bases between them. The CDR3 coding sequence is TGTGCCAGCAGCTTGGGAGGGTTCAGCAATCAGCCCCAGCATTTT. Translation gives CASSLGGFSNQPQHF.

The chain carries TRBV29-1 and TRBJ1-1; 7 bases agree with TRBD1. V was pared by 7 bases and J by 4 bases, with 9 bases of the junction left unmatched. This CDR3 spans 13 amino acids. Germline V gene data show CDR1 as SQVTM and CDR2 as ANQGSEA. CDR3: CSGRTRGSTEAFF. The CDR3, as DNA: TGCAGCGGTCGAACCAGGGGGAGCACTGAAGCTTTCTTT.

The chain uses TRBV25-1 and TRBJ2-5; D is undetermined. The CDR3 totals 12 residues. Germline V lookup: CDR1 MGHDK, CDR2 SYGVNS. V gave up 7 bases and J gave up 0 bases, with 6 bases separating them. CDR3 bases: TGTGCCAGCAATTCTAACCAAGAGACCCAGTACTTC. Translating it yields CASNSNQETQYF. Full variable domain (missing parts from reference TRBV25-1 and TRBJ2-5): EADIYQTPRYLVIGTGKKITLECSQTMGHDKMYWYQQDPGMELHLIHYSYGVNSTEKGDLSSESTVSRIRTEHFPLTLESARPSHTSQYLCASNSNQETQYFGPGTRLLVL.

This clone was seen more than once but under ten times. The chain recombines TRBV5-4 with TRBJ1-2; maybe TRBD1 (5 bases). Germline CDR1 reads SGHNT; CDR2 reads YYREEE (reference sequence). Deletions cut 1 base from V and 7 bases from J, with 11 bases between. The CDR3 is 13 amino acids. This CDR3 reads CASSLYRPSGYTF. CDR3 nucleotide sequence: TGTGCCAGCAGCTTGTACAGGCCCTCTGGCTACACCTTC.

This chain uses TRBV2 with TRBJ2-1; 13 bases line up with TRBD2. Trimming at V came to 9 bases and at J to 7 bases, leaving 6 bases not matched to a gene. Per germline, CDR1 SNHLY and CDR2 FYNNEI. CDR3 length: 14 residues. The CDR3 DNA reads TGTGCCAGTAACTCGGGACTAGCGGGGAATGAGCAGTTCTTC. As protein: CASNSGLAGNEQFF. Complete variable domain (other parts from reference TRBV2 and TRBJ2-1): EPEVTQTPSHQVTQMGQEVILRCVPISNHLYFYWYRQILGQKVEFLVSFYNNEISEKSEIFDDQFSVERPDGSNFTLKIRSTKLEDSAMYFCASNSGLAGNEQFFGPGTRLTVL.

This chain links TRBV6-1 with TRBJ1-1; D possibly corresponds to TRBD1 (6 bases). CDR3 size: 13 residues. The ends were cut back, 2 bases at V and 7 bases at J, with 11 bases in the middle. CDR1 is MNHNS and CDR2 is SASEGT in the germline V gene. CDR3 in DNA: TGTGCCAGCAGTGAATCAGGGGAGTATGAAGCTTTCTTT. Protein sequence: CASSESGEYEAFF.

The rearrangement links TRBV30 to TRBJ1-1, with no clear D. Germline CDR1 reads GTSNPN; CDR2 reads SVGIG (reference sequence). The CDR3 runs 13 residues. Trimming removed 4 bases at V and 0 bases at J, with 9 bases between. CDR3 residues: CAWTRLMNTEAFF. The CDR3 DNA is TGTGCCTGGACGCGGCTCATGAACACTGAAGCTTTCTTT.

The chain joins TRBV2 to TRBJ1-6; no reliable D call. The CDR3 consists of 14 residues. Germline V lookup: CDR1 SNHLY, CDR2 FYNNEI. Trimming took 4 bases from V and 7 from J, leaving 11 bases between them. Here the CDR3 DNA reads TGTGCCAGCAGTGTGGTTACAGACAATTCACCCCTCCACTTT. It translates to CASSVVTDNSPLHF.

CDR3 DNA sequence: TGTGCCAGCAGAGGGACAGGGTATACAGATACGCAGTATTTT. This translates into CASRGTGYTDTQYF. This chain joins TRBV2 and TRBJ2-3; 9 nucleotides align to TRBD1. CDR1 is SNHLY and CDR2 is FYNNEI in the germline V gene. The CDR3 contains 14 residues. The junction had 4 bases not matched to a gene; V was cut back by 6 bases and J by 3 bases.

The chain is built from TRBV11-1 and TRBJ2-5, with D possibly TRBD1 on 5 matching bases. This CDR3 has 13 amino acids. Trimming removed 1 base from V and 3 bases from J, with 6 bases in between. Per germline, CDR1 SGHAT and CDR2 FQDESV (reference sequence). The CDR3 is CASSLVREETQYF. The CDR3 DNA follows: TGTGCCAGCAGCTTAGTCAGGGAAGAGACCCAGTACTTC.

This clone was recorded only once. The chain recombines TRBV19 with TRBJ1-1, with 9 bases fitting TRBD1. V shed 4 bases and J 8 bases; nucleotides not matched to a gene: 8. The CDR3 has 14 residues. Germline CDR1 LNHDA, CDR2 SQIVND (reference sequence). CDR3 sequence reads: CASSTKGTGREAFF. As DNA, the CDR3 is TGTGCCAGTAGTACAAAAGGGACAGGGAGAGAAGCTTTCTTT. Complete variable domain (other parts from reference TRBV19 and TRBJ1-1): DGGITQSPKYLFRKEGQNVTLSCEQNLNHDAMYWYRQDPGQGLRLIYYSQIVNDFQKGDIAEGYSVSREKKESFPLTVTSAQKNPTAFYLCASSTKGTGREAFFGQGTRLTVV.

A note on this clone: In the same sample, other DNA sequences code for this CDR3. V usage is TRBV5-1 and J usage is TRBJ1-1, with 7 bases identical to TRBD1. Germline assignment: CDR1 SGHRS and CDR2 YFSETQ. This CDR3 has 13 residues. Unmatched junction bases numbered 1, after V lost 2 bases and J lost 3 bases. The CDR3 protein is CASSFQGDTEAFF. Written as DNA, the CDR3 is TGCGCCAGCAGCTTTCAGGGGGACACTGAAGCTTTCTTT.

The chain employs TRBV28 and TRBJ1-5, with 11 positions matching TRBD1. Germline V lookup: CDR1 MDHEN, CDR2 SYDVKM. The CDR3 has 17 amino acids. The V segment lost 4 bases and the J segment 0 bases; nucleotides outside the gene matches: 5. For the CDR3, the DNA is TGTGCCAGCAGTTGGCGGACAGGGGGCCATAGCAATCAGCCCCAGCATTTT. This encodes CASSWRTGGHSNQPQHF. Using reference TRBV28 and TRBJ1-5 for the parts outside the CDR3, the full variable domain is DVKVTQSSRYLVKRTGEKVFLECVQDMDHENMFWYRQDPGLGLRLIYFSYDVKMKEKGDIPEGYSVSREKKERFSLILESASTNQTSMYLCASSWRTGGHSNQPQHFGDGTRLSIL.

V and J are TRBV19 and TRBJ1-5; 10 bases align to TRBD1. CDR1 and CDR2 from the germline V gene are LNHDA and SQIVND (reference sequence). The V gene end was trimmed by 6 bases and the J gene end by 6 bases; junction bases not matched to a gene: 11. The CDR3 contains 16 residues. The CDR3 is CASRPPGTGDVQPQHF. The CDR3 nucleotides are TGTGCCAGTAGGCCCCCAGGGACAGGGGACGTTCAGCCCCAGCATTTT.

In regard to this clone: The same CDR3 can be traced to other DNA sequences in this sample. V is TRBV28 and J is TRBJ1-2; D is possibly TRBD1 (5 bases). The CDR3 is 13 residues long. CDR1 and CDR2 from the germline V gene are MDHEN and SYDVKM. Trimming took 9 bases from V and 7 from J, leaving 18 bases between them. The CDR3 coding sequence is TGTGCCAGTAGTCCCCAGACAGTTGGTGGCTACACCTTC. Translating it yields CASSPQTVGGYTF.

The chain uses TRBV6-1 and TRBJ2-1; D possibly corresponds to TRBD2 (5 bases). This CDR3 is 14 amino acids long. Trimming stripped 4 bases from V and 3 bases from J, with 10 bases between. Germline V gene lookup returns CDR1 MNHNS and CDR2 SASEGT. CDR3 sequence: CASSGELSYNEQFF. CDR3 DNA sequence: TGTGCCAGCAGTGGGGAGTTGAGCTACAATGAGCAGTTCTTC.

The rearrangement joins TRBV4-1 to TRBJ2-3; TRBD1 aligns across 10 bases. Germline V gene data show CDR1 as MGHRA and CDR2 as YSYEKL. Trimming removed 0 bases from V and 4 bases from J; junction bases left unmatched: 4. This CDR3 region has 16 residues. The DNA of the CDR3 is TGCGCCAGCAGCCAAGACGGGACAGGGGTTGCAGATACGCAGTATTTT. Translating gives CASSQDGTGVADTQYF.